A single sample gave rise to the 9 T cell receptor beta chains below, sequenced in a study of cytomegalovirus exposure and HLA in healthy donors. PCR used 60 Vbeta primers and 13 Jbeta primers. Measured with immunoSEQ multiplex PCR; TCRdb has only the in-frame clones, and not every one. The data contain around 100,000 clones, 76% of them singletons. The source material was PBMCs. Receptor source: a woman in her late teens or twenties in good health and CMV-seropositive.

A remark on this clone: It differs at one base from a far larger clone, so likely a read error. Other nucleotide sequences in the sample specify the same CDR3. The V call is TRBV6-5, the J call TRBJ1-2; TRBD1 aligns across 7 bases. The V gene end was trimmed by 8 bases and the J gene end by 4 bases; junction bases not matched to a gene: 10. This CDR3 is 14 amino acids long. Germline V gene sequence: CDR1 MNHEY, CDR2 SVGAGI. CDR3 in amino acids: CASLPRQGPYGYTF. DNA of the CDR3: TGTGCCAGCCTTCCGAGACAGGGCCCCTATGGCTACACCTTC.

In its sample, this clone was seen a few times. J is TRBJ1-2 and V is TRBV2; no reliable D call. The CDR3 contains 12 residues. The V end lost 5 bases, the J end lost 6 bases, and 10 bases lay between the germline ends. From germline, CDR1 is SNHLY and CDR2 FYNNEI. The CDR3 sequence: CASSPRADGYTF. The CDR3 DNA is TGTGCCAGCAGTCCCCGCGCGGATGGCTACACCTTC.

V gene TRBV6-1 combines with J gene TRBJ2-1; 9 bases align to TRBD1. From germline, CDR1 is MNHNS and CDR2 SASEGT. With 6 bases clipped from V and 3 bases from J, the junction kept 6 bases outside the gene matches. This CDR3 spans 15 amino acids. CDR3 region: CASSGGTGSYNEQFF. The CDR3, as DNA: TGTGCCAGCAGCGGCGGGACAGGGAGCTACAATGAGCAGTTCTTC.

This clone was detected only a few times. The genes are TRBV5-8 and TRBJ1-4; 7 bases map to TRBD1. V lost 3 bases, J lost 5 bases, and 4 bases stayed unmatched. CDR1 is SGHTS and CDR2 is YDEGEE in the germline V gene. This CDR3 spans 14 amino acids. The CDR3 protein is CASSWGQNNEKLFF. The CDR3 DNA reads as TGTGCCAGCAGCTGGGGACAGAACAATGAAAAACTGTTTTTT.

This chain links TRBV28 with TRBJ1-3; D ambiguous. The germline V and J ends were trimmed by 5 bases and 2 bases, with 10 bases remaining between them. This CDR3 spans 14 amino acids. The germline V gene has CDR1 MDHEN and CDR2 SYDVKM. This CDR3 reads CASSPGRAGNTIYF. As DNA, the CDR3 is TGTGCCAGCAGTCCCGGGAGGGCTGGAAACACCATATATTTT. The variable domain in full, with the rest retrieved from reference TRBV28 and TRBJ1-3, is DVKVTQSSRYLVKRTGEKVFLECVQDMDHENMFWYRQDPGLGLRLIYFSYDVKMKEKGDIPEGYSVSREKKERFSLILESASTNQTSMYLCASSPGRAGNTIYFGEGSWLTVV.

The chain couples TRBV5-4 to TRBJ2-7; TRBD2 matches 11 bases. Germline CDR1 and CDR2: SGHNT and YYREEE (reference sequence). Trimming at V came to 4 bases and at J to 3 bases, leaving 6 bases not matched to a gene. This CDR3 is 15 amino acids long. The CDR3 spells CASSTGTSGNYEQYF. The CDR3 nucleotides read TGTGCCAGCAGCACAGGGACTAGCGGAAACTACGAGCAGTACTTC. The whole variable domain, remainder taken from reference TRBV5-4 and TRBJ2-7, is ETGVTQSPTHLIKTRGQQVTLRCSSQSGHNTVSWYQQALGQGPQFIFQYYREEENGRGNFPPRFSGLQFPNYSSELNVNALELDDSALYLCASSTGTSGNYEQYFGPGTRLTVT.

The chain combines TRBV5-1 with TRBJ1-1; tentative D call: TRBD1 (5 bases). This CDR3 contains 13 residues. The V end lost 4 bases, the J end lost 0 bases, and 7 bases lay between the germline ends. From germline, CDR1 is SGHRS and CDR2 YFSETQ. The CDR3 is CASSDSMNTEAFF. CDR3 bases: TGCGCCAGCAGCGACAGCATGAACACTGAAGCTTTCTTT. Filled out from reference TRBV5-1 and TRBJ1-1, the complete variable domain reads KAGVTQTPRYLIKTRGQQVTLSCSPISGHRSVSWYQQTPGQGLQFLFEYFSETQRNKGNFPGRFSGRQFSNSRSEMNVSTLELGDSALYLCASSDSMNTEAFFGQGTRLTVV.

The V call is TRBV5-1, the J call TRBJ2-1; 14 positions agree with TRBD2. From germline, CDR1 is SGHRS and CDR2 YFSETQ. Trimming cost V 4 bases and J 0 bases; bases outside gene matches: 6. This CDR3 contains 18 residues. CDR3 sequence reads: CASSARTSGRSSYNEQFF. The CDR3 DNA is TGCGCCAGCAGCGCCCGGACTAGCGGGAGGAGCTCCTACAATGAGCAGTTCTTC.

V and J are TRBV29-1 and TRBJ2-7; 9 positions agree with TRBD1. Germline V lookup: CDR1 SQVTM, CDR2 ANQGSEA. With 3 bases clipped from V and 1 base from J, the junction kept 7 bases outside the gene matches. The CDR3 has 15 residues. This CDR3 reads CSVETGTGSSYEQYF. The CDR3 nucleotides are TGCAGCGTTGAGACCGGGACAGGGTCTTCCTACGAGCAGTACTTC.